These 21 T cell receptor beta chains were all obtained from the same sample, sequenced in a study of T cell responses to AZD1222 COVID-19 vaccine. The protocol was immunoSEQ multiplex PCR, while the TCRdb copy is restricted to in-frame clones and leaves out a portion. The data show tens of thousands of clones, 75% to 90% seen once. The material was peripheral blood, obtained 28 days after the second AZD1222 dose. Every receptor here comes from an adult who received the AZD1222 COVID-19 vaccine.

This clone was picked up a small number of times. The chain carries TRBV3-1 (or the pseudogene TRBV3-2) and TRBJ1-2; possibly TRBD1 for D (5 bases). Trimming left V 1 base short and J 6 bases short, with 15 bases between. The germline CDR1 and CDR2 sequences are LGHDT and YNNKEL (reference sequence). This CDR3 is built from 15 residues. For the CDR3, the DNA is TGTGCCAGCAGCCAAGTGGGGGGTATGGGTCATGGCTACACCTTC. It encodes CASSQVGGMGHGYTF.

V gene TRBV5-1 combines with J gene TRBJ1-1, with 10 bases that match TRBD1. Germline V gives CDR1 SGHRS, CDR2 YFSETQ. This CDR3 has 16 residues. V was pared by 4 bases and J by 7 bases, with 13 bases of the junction left unmatched. DNA of the CDR3: TGCGCCAGCAGCGGGACAGGGGTCTTGGGAGGGGGTGAAGCTTTCTTT. Its translation: CASSGTGVLGGGEAFF. The full variable domain, rest sourced from reference TRBV5-1 and TRBJ1-1, is KAGVTQTPRYLIKTRGQQVTLSCSPISGHRSVSWYQQTPGQGLQFLFEYFSETQRNKGNFPGRFSGRQFSNSRSEMNVSTLELGDSALYLCASSGTGVLGGGEAFFGQGTRLTVV.

The rearrangement uses TRBV30 and TRBJ1-1; D may be TRBD1 (6 bases). The CDR3 covers 13 residues. The V and J ends lost 1 base and 11 bases respectively, with 17 bases between them. CDR1 and CDR2 from the germline V gene are GTSNPN and SVGIG (reference sequence). CDR3 bases: TGTGCCTGGAGTGATTTTGGTGGGAGGGGGGCTTTCTTT. Translation: CAWSDFGGRGAFF.

The chain recombines TRBV12-3 or TRBV12-4 with TRBJ2-7, with 7 bases matching TRBD2. CDR3 length: 12 amino acids. V trimming: 5 bases; J trimming: 6 bases; junction bases outside the gene matches: 4. CDR3 loop: CASSAGLGEQYF. In nucleotides, the CDR3 is TGTGCCAGCAGTGCCGGACTAGGCGAGCAGTACTTC.

The chain has TRBV11-3 and TRBJ2-2; possible D gene TRBD1, 6 bases. The V end was cut by 4 bases, the J end by 6 bases, with 15 bases between. CDR1 and CDR2 from the germline V gene are SGHNT and YENEEA. The CDR3 has 15 residues. As DNA, the CDR3 is TGTGCCAGCAGCTCTGGACAGAGTTTTCCCGGGGAGCTGTTTTTT. As protein: CASSSGQSFPGELFF. Based on the CDR3 plus reference TRBV11-3 and TRBJ2-2, the full variable domain is EAGVVQSPRYKIIEKKQPVAFWCNPISGHNTLYWYLQNLGQGPELLIRYENEEAVDDSQLPKDRFSAERLKGVDSTLKIQPAELGDSAVYLCASSSGQSFPGELFFGEGSRLTVL.

The chain uses TRBV27 and TRBJ1-1; no clear D gene. The germline V gene has CDR1 MNHEY and CDR2 SMNVEV (reference sequence). CDR3 length: 12 amino acids. The V end was cut by 4 bases, the J end by 0 bases, with 3 bases between. This CDR3 reads CASSSMNTEAFF. CDR3 DNA sequence: TGTGCCAGCAGTTCTATGAACACTGAAGCTTTCTTT.

This chain links TRBV28 with TRBJ1-5; a possible D gene is TRBD1 (6 bases). Per germline, CDR1 MDHEN and CDR2 SYDVKM. Trimming removed 1 base at V and 5 bases at J, with 33 bases between. The CDR3 covers 22 residues. The DNA of the CDR3 is TGTGCCAGCAGTTTATTGACCGGGGGGGCTGGCAAGGGACAAACTCCCTATCAGCCCCAGCATTTT. This gives the protein CASSLLTGGAGKGQTPYQPQHF.

The V call is TRBV7-2, the J call TRBJ2-7; D uncertain. Germline lookup yields CDR1 SGHTA and CDR2 FQGNSA. This CDR3 comprises 15 residues. The V gene lost 3 bases and the J gene lost 0 bases, with 12 bases spanning the gap. The CDR3 protein is CASSFSAGSSYEQYF. CDR3 DNA: TGTGCCAGCAGCTTCTCTGCAGGAAGCTCCTACGAGCAGTACTTC. Full variable domain (remainder filled in from reference TRBV7-2 and TRBJ2-7): GAGVSQSPSNKVTEKGKDVELRCDPISGHTALYWYRQSLGQGLEFLIYFQGNSAPDKSGLPSDRFSAERTGGSVSTLTIQRTQQEDSAVYLCASSFSAGSSYEQYFGPGTRLTVT.

J is TRBJ2-7 and V is TRBV5-1, with a possible D match to TRBD2 (6 bases). The CDR3 has 15 amino acids. Germline CDR1 and CDR2: SGHRS and YFSETQ. Trimming took 0 bases from V and 4 from J, leaving 14 bases between them. In DNA, the CDR3 is TGCGCCAGCAGCTTGGAGGGCAGGGAGGAATACGAGCAGTACTTC. Translating gives CASSLEGREEYEQYF. Supplemented by reference TRBV5-1 and TRBJ2-7, the full variable domain reads KAGVTQTPRYLIKTRGQQVTLSCSPISGHRSVSWYQQTPGQGLQFLFEYFSETQRNKGNFPGRFSGRQFSNSRSEMNVSTLELGDSALYLCASSLEGREEYEQYFGPGTRLTVT.

The chain links TRBV12-3 or TRBV12-4 to TRBJ1-2; D call uncertain. The CDR3 runs 12 residues. Trimming took 2 bases from V and 8 from J, leaving 9 bases between them. The CDR3 sequence: CASSLRPTGYTF. The CDR3 DNA follows: TGTGCCAGCAGTTTAAGGCCTACCGGCTACACCTTC.

This sequence joins TRBV19 and TRBJ2-7; D uncertain. CDR3 length equals 13 residues. V dropped 6 bases and J dropped 3 bases, with 12 bases sitting between them. Germline CDR1 is LNHDA and CDR2 is SQIVND (reference sequence). CDR3 DNA sequence: TGTGCCAGTAGCCCGAATTTCAACTACGAGCAGTACTTC. It specifies CASSPNFNYEQYF.

This chain connects TRBV6-5 to TRBJ1-1; 7 nucleotides agree with TRBD1. The ends lost 6 bases at V and 0 bases at J; junction bases unmatched: 7. This CDR3 spans 15 amino acids. Germline V gene lookup returns CDR1 MNHEY and CDR2 SVGAGI. The CDR3 region is CASRRTGGMNTEAFF. The CDR3 region has the DNA TGTGCCAGCAGGCGGACAGGCGGCATGAACACTGAAGCTTTCTTT.

The chain combines TRBV3-1 (or the pseudogene TRBV3-2) with TRBJ2-2; 8 positions agree with TRBD2. Trimming took 5 bases from V and 7 from J; bases not matched to a gene: 6. CDR1 is LGHDT and CDR2 is YNNKEL in the germline V gene (reference sequence). This CDR3 contains 14 residues. DNA of the CDR3: TGTGCCAGCAGCGTCCGGGGGGGCCACGGGGAGCTGTTTTTT. Residues: CASSVRGGHGELFF.

The chain has TRBV28 and TRBJ1-1, with TRBD1 identical over 7 bases. V lost 5 bases, J lost 8 bases, and 11 bases stayed unmatched. CDR3 length equals 14 residues. Germline V CDR1 and CDR2: MDHEN, SYDVKM. CDR3 coding DNA: TGTGCCAGCAGTCAACAGGGAGGGGGCGTGGAAGCTTTCTTT. Protein: CASSQQGGGVEAFF.

Here the CDR3 reads CASSFAGEYNEQFF. CDR3 nucleotides: TGTGCCAGCAGTTTTGCGGGGGAGTACAATGAGCAGTTCTTC. The chain has TRBV28 and TRBJ2-1; 7 nucleotides match TRBD2. The CDR3 consists of 14 residues. Trimming at V came to 3 bases and at J to 4 bases, leaving 3 bases not matched to a gene. Germline CDR1 and CDR2: MDHEN and SYDVKM.

The chain recombines TRBV9 with TRBJ2-5, with 7 bases aligning to TRBD2. The V gene end was trimmed by 0 bases and the J gene end by 1 base; junction bases not matched to a gene: 6. Germline-derived CDR1 and CDR2 are SGDLS and YYNGEE. The CDR3 sequence is 16 residues long. In DNA form, the CDR3 reads TGTGCCAGCAGCGTAGTGCCGGGGGGAGGCCAAGAGACCCAGTACTTC. Its protein product is CASSVVPGGGQETQYF.

The chain carries TRBV6-5 and TRBJ1-6, with TRBD1 identical over 9 bases. V lost 6 bases to trimming and J lost 7 bases; unmatched junction nucleotides: 4. CDR1 is MNHEY, CDR2 SVGAGI, per germline. CDR3 size: 14 residues. The CDR3 loop reads CASSRDRVNSPLHF. In nucleotides, the CDR3 is TGTGCCAGCAGCCGGGACAGGGTAAATTCACCCCTCCACTTT.

The chain has TRBV20-1 and TRBJ1-4, with D unclear. The CDR3 is 11 amino acids. The ends were cut back, 3 bases at V and 7 bases at J, with 6 bases in the middle. Germline-derived CDR1 and CDR2 are DFQATT and SNEGSKA (reference sequence). The CDR3 region is CSARSTEKLFF. The DNA of the CDR3 is TGCAGTGCTAGGAGTACTGAAAAACTGTTTTTT.

The CDR3 DNA sequence: TGTGCCGGACAAAGGGGAACTGAAGCTTTCTTT. Translation gives CAGQRGTEAFF. V usage is TRBV28 and J usage is TRBJ1-1; D is perhaps TRBD1 (5 bases). Trimming cost V 11 bases and J 5 bases, with 12 bases left between them. The CDR3 length is 11 residues. The germline CDR1 and CDR2 sequences are MDHEN and SYDVKM.

This clone has a single count. The chain joins TRBV2 to TRBJ1-3; D is unclear. The CDR3 extends over 15 amino acids. Per germline, CDR1 SNHLY and CDR2 FYNNEI. V was shortened by 3 bases and J by 2 bases, with 11 bases between the two germline ends. The CDR3 here is CASSESTLTGNTIYF. CDR3 sequence (DNA): TGTGCCAGCAGTGAGTCCACCCTAACTGGAAACACCATATATTTT.

The chain combines TRBV19 with TRBJ2-3, with D unresolved. Germline V gene sequence: CDR1 LNHDA, CDR2 SQIVND (reference sequence). This CDR3 has 14 residues. V was trimmed by 7 bases and J by 0 bases, leaving 11 bases between them. CDR3 coding DNA: TGTGCCAGTAAAAGAGCGATCAGCACAGATACGCAGTATTTT. Its translation is CASKRAISTDTQYF.